Each of the 30 T cell receptor beta chains below was sequenced from the same sample in a study of blood T cell repertoires in COVID-19. Profiling relied on immunoSEQ multiplex PCR, and the TCRdb table lists in-frame clones only, not all of them. The top ten clones hold more than 6.5% of a sample with nearly 300,000 clones, around 88% of them seen once. Sequencing was done on a sample of peripheral blood. The receptors originated from a woman aged 25 to 39 who had recovered from COVID-19.

The chain joins TRBV2 to TRBJ2-5, with D unclear. V lost 8 bases and J lost 5, with 12 bases in between. Germline CDR1 is SNHLY and CDR2 is FYNNEI. This CDR3 is built from 12 residues. As DNA, the CDR3 is TGTGCCAGCCAGAAGGAGAGGGAGACCCAGTACTTC. Translated, it gives CASQKERETQYF. The whole variable domain, remainder taken from reference TRBV2 and TRBJ2-5, is EPEVTQTPSHQVTQMGQEVILRCVPISNHLYFYWYRQILGQKVEFLVSFYNNEISEKSEIFDDQFSVERPDGSNFTLKIRSTKLEDSAMYFCASQKERETQYFGPGTRLLVL.

Regarding this clone: One end of the junction does not line up with germline, which may come from a read error. The CDR3 coding sequence is TGCGCCAGCAGCGCCCGGACAGGGAACCCCGGGGAGCTGTTTTTT. Protein sequence: CASSARTGNPGELFF. The chain has TRBV5-1 and TRBJ2-2; 8 bases agree with TRBD1. Germline loops: CDR1 SGHRS, CDR2 YFSETQ. This CDR3 is 15 amino acids long. Drawing the rest from reference TRBV5-1 and TRBJ2-2, the complete variable domain is KAGVTQTPRYLIKTRGQQVTLSCSPISGHRSVSWYQQTPGQGLQFLFEYFSETQRNKGNFPGRFSGRQFSNSRSEMNVSTLELGDSALYLCASSARTGNPGELFFGEGSRLTVL.

The CDR3 loop is CASSPAAALNSPLHF. The DNA of the CDR3 is TGTGCCAGCTCACCAGCGGCAGCCCTAAATTCACCCCTCCACTTT. The chain recombines TRBV18 with TRBJ1-6; D uncertain. The CDR3 spans 15 residues. Per germline, CDR1 KGHSH and CDR2 LQKENI. Trimming stripped 2 bases from V and 7 bases from J, with 12 bases between.

The chain is built from TRBV9 and TRBJ1-3; TRBD1 aligns across 7 bases. In germline, CDR1 is SGDLS, CDR2 YYNGEE. Trimming cost V 2 bases and J 8 bases; bases outside gene matches: 19. CDR3 length: 18 residues. CDR3 in DNA: TGTGCCAGCAGCGTCCAATATAGGGCAGGGGGTAGTCTGGACACCATATATTTT. It translates to CASSVQYRAGGSLDTIYF.

This rearrangement joins TRBV14 to TRBJ2-3; 7 nucleotides line up with TRBD1. CDR1 SGHDN and CDR2 FVKESK come from the germline V gene. This CDR3 has 14 amino acids. Trimming took 4 bases from V and 3 from J; bases not matched to a gene: 4. CDR3 nucleotide sequence: TGTGCCAGCAGCCTGGGGACAGCGACAGATACGCAGTATTTT. Its translation is CASSLGTATDTQYF. The full variable domain, completed using reference TRBV14 and TRBJ2-3, is EAGVTQFPSHSVIEKGQTVTLRCDPISGHDNLYWYRRVMGKEIKFLLHFVKESKQDESGMPNNRFLAERTGGTYSTLKVQPAELEDSGVYFCASSLGTATDTQYFGPGTRLTVL.

V usage is TRBV21-1 and J usage is TRBJ1-2; the D call TRBD1 from the table was never checked on the DNA. TRBV21-1 counts as a pseudogene. The CDR3 is 16 residues long. The CDR3 DNA sequence: TGTGCCAGCAGCAAAGGGGGACAGGGGCAGGACTATGGCTACACCTTC. This codes for CASSKGGQGQDYGYTF.

In its sample, this clone was seen a few times. The chain couples TRBV4-2 to TRBJ1-4; D is undetermined. The CDR3 is made up of 15 amino acids. The V gene lost 1 base and the J gene lost 8 bases, with 14 bases spanning the gap. Germline-derived CDR1 and CDR2 are LGHNA and YNFKEQ. The CDR3 sequence is CASSQATGTGEKLFF. The CDR3 bases are TGTGCCAGCAGCCAAGCCACGGGAACGGGCGAAAAACTGTTTTTT.

This clone was recorded once. The V call is TRBV6-4, the J call TRBJ2-3, with a tentative D call TRBD2 (6 bases). With 4 bases removed from V and 3 bases from J, the gap between germline ends came to 11 bases. Germline loops: CDR1 MRHNA, CDR2 SNTAGT. This CDR3 contains 14 residues. The CDR3 DNA is TGTGCCAGCAGTGGGGGCGGGGAGACAGATACGCAGTATTTT. It translates to CASSGGGETDTQYF.

This clone has a handful of counts. The chain links TRBV5-4 to TRBJ1-2; weak D call: TRBD1 (5 bases). The CDR3 sequence is 14 residues long. Germline-derived CDR1 and CDR2 are SGHNT and YYREEE (reference sequence). V was clipped by 4 bases and J by 1 base, with 11 bases between them. CDR3 nucleotides: TGTGCCAGCAGCGAAACACAGGATAACTATGGCTACACCTTC. Protein product: CASSETQDNYGYTF.

This chain joins TRBV5-6 and TRBJ2-7; the D gene is possibly TRBD1 (5 bases). The CDR3 spans 14 residues. Per the germline V gene, CDR1 is SGHDT and CDR2 is YYEEEE. The V end lost 3 bases, the J end lost 2 bases, and 12 bases lay between the germline ends. The CDR3 spells CASSSDSWTYEQYF. The DNA for the CDR3 is TGTGCCAGCAGCTCAGACAGTTGGACCTACGAGCAGTACTTC.

In this sample, this clone turned up once. This sequence joins TRBV7-2 and TRBJ2-5; D unclear. The CDR3 runs 16 residues. Trimming shortened V by 5 bases and J by 4 bases, and 20 bases separated the two germline ends. The germline gives CDR1 SGHTA, CDR2 FQGNSA. This CDR3 reads CASSLRLTQGRETQYF. CDR3 nucleotides: TGTGCCAGCAGCCTCCGACTCACCCAAGGTCGAGAGACCCAGTACTTC.

This chain joins TRBV4-3 and TRBJ2-7, with 8 bases fitting TRBD1. Trimming took 2 bases from V and 4 from J; bases not matched to a gene: 4. The CDR3 extends over 14 amino acids. CDR1 LGHNA and CDR2 YSLEER come from the germline V gene. CDR3 DNA sequence: TGCGCCAGCAGCCAAAGGACAGGGACGTACGAGCAGTACTTC. The encoded protein is CASSQRTGTYEQYF.

This sequence joins TRBV5-1 and TRBJ2-1, with TRBD2 matching over 11 bases. CDR1 SGHRS and CDR2 YFSETQ come from the germline V gene. The CDR3 consists of 15 residues. J lost 4 bases, V lost 4 bases, and 4 bases had no gene match. The CDR3 nucleotides are TGCGCCAGCAGCCCACTAGCGGGGGCTTACAATGAGCAGTTCTTC. It encodes CASSPLAGAYNEQFF.

This clone was recorded a few times. J is TRBJ1-5 and V is TRBV19, with 7 bases aligning to TRBD1. Germline CDR1 reads LNHDA; CDR2 reads SQIVND (reference sequence). Unmatched junction bases numbered 9, after V lost 1 base and J lost 3 bases. The CDR3 loop spans 17 amino acids. As DNA, the CDR3 is TGTGCCAGTAGTATAGTTGAGGGGGGACAGCCCAATCAGCCCCAGCATTTT. This codes for CASSIVEGGQPNQPQHF.

This chain joins TRBV19 and TRBJ1-5, with D tentatively TRBD1 (5 bases). CDR3 length equals 15 residues. Germline loops: CDR1 LNHDA, CDR2 SQIVND (reference sequence). Trimming pared 0 bases from V and 7 bases from J, leaving 13 bases between. DNA for the CDR3: TGTGCCAGTAGTATAGAGTCAGGGCCCGGACAGCCCCAGCATTTT. Translating gives CASSIESGPGQPQHF.

The rearrangement joins TRBV27 to TRBJ2-1; 11 bases are a match to TRBD2. Per the germline V gene, CDR1 is MNHEY and CDR2 is SMNVEV (reference sequence). V shed 5 bases, J shed 4 bases, and the junction held 7 bases outside the gene matches. There are 16 residues in the CDR3. The chain's CDR3 is CASSATGTSGYNEQFF. The DNA for the CDR3 is TGTGCCAGCAGTGCGACCGGGACTAGCGGATACAATGAGCAGTTCTTC.

V and J are TRBV7-2 and TRBJ2-4; D remains ambiguous. The CDR3 totals 17 residues. V lost 5 bases and J 9 bases, leaving 26 bases between the germline ends. CDR1 and CDR2 from the germline V gene are SGHTA and FQGNSA. This CDR3 is CASSPSPTARLSGIQYF. The CDR3 bases are TGTGCCAGCAGCCCCAGCCCAACAGCTCGCTTGTCAGGCATTCAGTACTTC.

The chain uses TRBV7-2 and TRBJ1-5; tentatively, D is TRBD1 (6 bases). The CDR3 contains 16 residues. Deletions cut 3 bases from V and 7 bases from J, with 19 bases between. Germline V gene data show CDR1 as SGHTA and CDR2 as FQGNSA. As DNA, the CDR3 is TGTGCCAGCAGCTTCCTGGGGGCAGCTAGTCGGCAGCCCCAGCATTTT. Translating it yields CASSFLGAASRQPQHF.

The chain joins TRBV6-1 to TRBJ1-4; D is unclear. V was cut by 2 bases and J by 8 bases, with 15 bases left in between. The CDR3 loop spans 15 amino acids. Germline V gene lookup returns CDR1 MNHNS and CDR2 SASEGT. CDR3 DNA sequence: TGTGCCAGCAGTGAATATACACCCGGAGGGGAAAAACTGTTTTTT. Translating gives CASSEYTPGGEKLFF.

This clone appeared a single time. The chain carries TRBV5-6 and TRBJ1-3, with TRBD1 identical over 8 bases. Germline CDR1 is SGHDT and CDR2 is YYEEEE. This CDR3 has 14 residues. After removal of 3 bases from V and 4 bases from J, the junction contained 3 bases not matched to a gene. As DNA, the CDR3 is TGTGCCAGCAGCTGGACAGGGCCCGGAAACACCATATATTTT. It encodes CASSWTGPGNTIYF.

The V and J genes are TRBV10-3 and TRBJ1-2; D unresolved. The CDR3 extends over 15 amino acids. V was shortened by 0 bases and J by 1 base, with 9 bases between the two germline ends. Germline V lookup: CDR1 ENHRY, CDR2 SYGVKD. Written as DNA, the CDR3 is TGTGCCATCAGTGAGTCGCCCAGGAATAACTATGGCTACACCTTC. The encoded protein is CAISESPRNNYGYTF.

The chain employs TRBV10-3 and TRBJ2-1, with 11 bases fitting TRBD2. The germline V gene encodes CDR1 ENHRY and CDR2 SYGVKD. This CDR3 is built from 16 residues. Unmatched junction bases numbered 4, after V lost 3 bases and J lost 3 bases. CDR3 nucleotides: TGTGCCATCAGTGAAGGTAGCGGGGGGGTCTACAATGAGCAGTTCTTC. Protein sequence: CAISEGSGGVYNEQFF.

This clone was recorded once. This chain uses TRBV4-1 with TRBJ1-2; TRBD1 might be the D (6 bases). CDR1 and CDR2 (germline): MGHRA, YSYEKL. The V end was cut by 4 bases, the J end by 5 bases, with 20 bases between. This CDR3 has 16 amino acids. CDR3 DNA: TGCGCCAGCAGCCCCCGCCTTGGACAGTTCCTTTATGGCTACACCTTC. Translated: CASSPRLGQFLYGYTF.

This clone was detected a few times. The rearrangement joins TRBV3-1 (or the pseudogene TRBV3-2) to TRBJ1-2; TRBD1 matches at 8 bases. Germline CDR1 LGHDT, CDR2 YNNKEL (reference sequence). This CDR3 contains 15 residues. V trimming: 6 bases; J trimming: 4 bases; junction bases outside the gene matches: 10. The CDR3 region has the DNA TGTGCCAGCAGGCCCCTCGGGACAGGCGTCTATGGCTACACCTTC. Translating gives CASRPLGTGVYGYTF.

This chain joins TRBV5-1 and TRBJ2-7, with TRBD1 matching 9 bases. The V gene's germline CDR1 is SGHRS and CDR2 YFSETQ. The CDR3 covers 19 residues. V gave up 3 bases and J gave up 5 bases; unmatched junction bases: 21. CDR3 protein: CASSYRSDTPGQGTHEQYF. The CDR3 bases are TGCGCCAGCAGCTACCGTAGTGACACCCCGGGACAGGGAACCCACGAGCAGTACTTC. The variable domain in full, completed from reference TRBV5-1 and TRBJ2-7, reads KAGVTQTPRYLIKTRGQQVTLSCSPISGHRSVSWYQQTPGQGLQFLFEYFSETQRNKGNFPGRFSGRQFSNSRSEMNVSTLELGDSALYLCASSYRSDTPGQGTHEQYFGPGTRLTVT.

J is TRBJ2-1 and V is TRBV5-4, with 7 bases aligning to TRBD1. This CDR3 has 12 amino acids. Unmatched junction bases numbered 9, after V lost 4 bases and J lost 14 bases. The germline CDR1 and CDR2 sequences are SGHNT and YYREEE (reference sequence). The CDR3 DNA reads as TGTGCCAGCAGCCCCCGGACAGGTAATGAGTTCTTC. Its protein is CASSPRTGNEFF.

The chain employs TRBV9 and TRBJ2-5, with 12 bases lining up with TRBD2. The CDR3 loop spans 16 amino acids. The V segment lost 0 bases and the J segment 4 bases; nucleotides outside the gene matches: 4. CDR1 is SGDLS and CDR2 is YYNGEE in the germline V gene. The CDR3 loop is CASSVGLAGVGETQYF. The CDR3 coding sequence is TGTGCCAGCAGCGTAGGACTAGCGGGGGTTGGAGAGACCCAGTACTTC. Together with reference TRBV9 and TRBJ2-5, the CDR3 gives the full variable domain: DSGVTQTPKHLITATGQRVTLRCSPRSGDLSVYWYQQSLDQGLQFLIQYYNGEERAKGNILERFSAQQFPDLHSELNLSSLELGDSALYFCASSVGLAGVGETQYFGPGTRLLVL.

The chain combines TRBV5-1 with TRBJ1-1, with 7 bases that match TRBD1. Germline V lookup: CDR1 SGHRS, CDR2 YFSETQ. V was pared by 3 bases and J by 1 base, with 9 bases of the junction left unmatched. This CDR3 has 16 residues. The CDR3, as DNA: TGCGCCAGCAGCTCCTACGAGACAGGGTCGAACACTGAAGCTTTCTTT. It specifies CASSSYETGSNTEAFF.

CDR3 nucleotide sequence: TGTGCCAGCTCACCAAGGGGACAAAACCAAGAGACCCAGTACTTC. This encodes CASSPRGQNQETQYF. V and J are TRBV18 and TRBJ2-5; tentatively, D is TRBD1 (6 bases). Per the germline V gene, CDR1 is KGHSH and CDR2 is LQKENI. V shed 2 bases and J shed 0 bases, with 10 bases lying between them. The CDR3 length is 15 residues. The entire variable domain, with the rest obtained from reference TRBV18 and TRBJ2-5, is as follows: NAGVMQNPRHLVRRRGQEARLRCSPMKGHSHVYWYRQLPEEGLKFMVYLQKENIIDESGMPKERFSAEFPKEGPSILRIQQVVRGDSAAYFCASSPRGQNQETQYFGPGTRLLVL.

The chain is built from TRBV11-1 and TRBJ2-7; D gene uncertain. This CDR3 contains 14 residues. CDR1 SGHAT and CDR2 FQDESV come from the germline V gene (reference sequence). Trimming took 5 bases from V and 0 from J, leaving 11 bases between them. The CDR3 loop reads CASSASPSSYEQYF. The CDR3 DNA reads as TGTGCCAGCAGCGCCAGTCCCAGCTCCTACGAGCAGTACTTC.